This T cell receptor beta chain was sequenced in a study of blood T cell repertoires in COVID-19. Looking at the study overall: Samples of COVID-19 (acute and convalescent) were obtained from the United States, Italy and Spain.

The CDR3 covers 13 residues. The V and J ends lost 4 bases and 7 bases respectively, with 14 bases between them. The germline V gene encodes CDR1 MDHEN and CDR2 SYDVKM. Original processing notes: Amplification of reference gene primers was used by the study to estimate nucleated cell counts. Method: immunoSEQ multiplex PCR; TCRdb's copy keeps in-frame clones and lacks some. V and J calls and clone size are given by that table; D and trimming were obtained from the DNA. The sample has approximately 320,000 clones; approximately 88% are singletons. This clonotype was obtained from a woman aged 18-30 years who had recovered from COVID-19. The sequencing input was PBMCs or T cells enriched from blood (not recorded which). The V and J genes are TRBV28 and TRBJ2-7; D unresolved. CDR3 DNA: TGTGCCAGCAGTTCCCCGGTTTTAGCAGAGCAGTACTTC. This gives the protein CASSSPVLAEQYF.